This TCR beta chain was sequenced in a study of glioma-infiltrating T cells after dendritic cell vaccination. Profiled with immunoSEQ multiplex PCR; TCRdb holds only in-frame clones, not every one. The sample has fewer than 90,000 clones, around 86% seen once. Time point indicated: after dendritic cell vaccination, including at tumor progression/relapse. This clonotype originated in a human donor with glioblastoma. This specimen was blood, taken after dendritic cell vaccination.

CDR3 DNA: TGCGCCAGCAGCCTATCGGCCGGGAACAATGAGCAGTTCTTC. Translation: CASSLSAGNNEQFF. This rearrangement joins TRBV4-3 to TRBJ2-1; weak D call: TRBD2 (5 bases). There are 14 residues in the CDR3. Germline V lookup: CDR1 LGHNA, CDR2 YSLEER. Trimming left V 4 bases short and J 5 bases short, with 12 bases between.